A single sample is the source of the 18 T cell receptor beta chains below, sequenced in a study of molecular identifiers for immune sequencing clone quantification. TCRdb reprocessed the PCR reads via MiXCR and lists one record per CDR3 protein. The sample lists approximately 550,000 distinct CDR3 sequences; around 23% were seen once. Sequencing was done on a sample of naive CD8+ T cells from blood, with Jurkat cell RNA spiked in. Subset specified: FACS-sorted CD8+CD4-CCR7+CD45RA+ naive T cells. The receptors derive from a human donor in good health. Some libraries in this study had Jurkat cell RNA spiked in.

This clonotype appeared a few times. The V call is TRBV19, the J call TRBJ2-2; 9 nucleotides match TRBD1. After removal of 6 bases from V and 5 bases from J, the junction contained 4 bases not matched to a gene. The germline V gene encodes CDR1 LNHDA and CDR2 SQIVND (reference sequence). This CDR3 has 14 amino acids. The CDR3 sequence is CASRPGQGTGELFF. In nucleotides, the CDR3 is TGTGCCAGTAGACCGGGACAGGGTACCGGGGAGCTGTTTTTT.

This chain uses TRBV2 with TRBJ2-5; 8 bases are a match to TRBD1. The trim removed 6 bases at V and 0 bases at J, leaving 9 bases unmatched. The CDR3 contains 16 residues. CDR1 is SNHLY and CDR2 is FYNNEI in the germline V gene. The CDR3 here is CASSRGPIQDQETQYF. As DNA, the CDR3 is TGTGCCAGCAGCAGGGGGCCGATACAAGACCAAGAGACCCAGTACTTC.

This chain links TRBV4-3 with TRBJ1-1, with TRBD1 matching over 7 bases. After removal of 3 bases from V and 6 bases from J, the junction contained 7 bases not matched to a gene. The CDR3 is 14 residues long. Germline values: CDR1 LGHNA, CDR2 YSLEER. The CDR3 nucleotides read TGCGCCAGCAGCCACGGAAACAGGGGTCCTGAAGCTTTCTTT. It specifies CASSHGNRGPEAFF.

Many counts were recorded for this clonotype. CDR3 region: CSVGPTDKVTEAFF. In DNA form, the CDR3 reads TGCAGCGTTGGACCGACAGATAAGGTCACTGAAGCTTTCTTT. This sequence joins TRBV29-1 and TRBJ1-1, with a tentative D call TRBD1 (5 bases). From germline, CDR1 is SQVTM and CDR2 ANQGSEA. Trimming shortened V by 4 bases and J by 4 bases, and 16 bases separated the two germline ends. The CDR3 runs to 14 residues.

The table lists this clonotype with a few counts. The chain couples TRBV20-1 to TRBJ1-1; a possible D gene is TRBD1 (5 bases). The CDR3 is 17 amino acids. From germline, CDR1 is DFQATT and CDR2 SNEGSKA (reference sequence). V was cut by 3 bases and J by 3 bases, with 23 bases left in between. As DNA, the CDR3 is TGCAGTGCTAGTTGGCAGAACTTCGGGAAAGGGGACACTGAAGCTTTCTTT. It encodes CSASWQNFGKGDTEAFF.

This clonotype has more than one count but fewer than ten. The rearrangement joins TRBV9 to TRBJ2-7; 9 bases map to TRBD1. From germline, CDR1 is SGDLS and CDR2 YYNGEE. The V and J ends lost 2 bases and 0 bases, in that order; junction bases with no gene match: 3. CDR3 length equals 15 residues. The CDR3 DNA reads TGTGCCAGCAGCGTCGGACAGGGGAACTCCTACGAGCAGTACTTC. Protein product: CASSVGQGNSYEQYF.

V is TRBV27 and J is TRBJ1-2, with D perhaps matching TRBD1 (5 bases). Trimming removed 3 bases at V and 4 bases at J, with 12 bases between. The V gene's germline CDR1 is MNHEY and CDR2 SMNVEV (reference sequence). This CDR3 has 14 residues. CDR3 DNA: TGTGCCAGCAGTTTGGTGGGGGGGTCCTATGGCTACACCTTC. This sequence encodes CASSLVGGSYGYTF.

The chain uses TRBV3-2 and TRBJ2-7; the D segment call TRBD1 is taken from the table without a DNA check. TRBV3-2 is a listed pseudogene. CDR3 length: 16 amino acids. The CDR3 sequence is CASSRALRGLDYEQYF. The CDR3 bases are TGTGCCAGCAGCCGAGCCCTGCGCGGTTTGGACTACGAGCAGTACTTC.

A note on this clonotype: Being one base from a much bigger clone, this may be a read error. The CDR3 region has the DNA TGTGCCAGCAGTTTCGCAGGGACTGAGGCAATACGCAACACCTTC. Amino acids: CASSFAGTEAIRNTF. The chain has TRBV28 and TRBJ1-2; D might be TRBD1 (5 bases). Trimming left V 3 bases short and J 12 bases short, with 23 bases between. Looked up from germline, CDR1 is MDHEN and CDR2 is SYDVKM. The CDR3 extends over 15 amino acids.

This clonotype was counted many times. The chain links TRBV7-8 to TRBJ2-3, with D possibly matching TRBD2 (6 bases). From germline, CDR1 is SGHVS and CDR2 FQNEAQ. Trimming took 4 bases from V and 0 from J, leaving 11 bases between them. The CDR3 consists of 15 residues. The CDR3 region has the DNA TGTGCCAGCAGCTCGACCGGGACTAGCACAGATACGCAGTATTTT. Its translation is CASSSTGTSTDTQYF.

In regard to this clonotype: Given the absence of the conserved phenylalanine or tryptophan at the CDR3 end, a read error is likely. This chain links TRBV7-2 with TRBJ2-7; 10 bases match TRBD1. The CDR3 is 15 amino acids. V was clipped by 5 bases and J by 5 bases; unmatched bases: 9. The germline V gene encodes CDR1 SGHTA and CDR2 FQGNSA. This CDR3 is CASSTTWDRGNEQYI. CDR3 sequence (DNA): TGTGCCAGCAGCACCACCTGGGACAGGGGCAACGAGCAGTACATC.

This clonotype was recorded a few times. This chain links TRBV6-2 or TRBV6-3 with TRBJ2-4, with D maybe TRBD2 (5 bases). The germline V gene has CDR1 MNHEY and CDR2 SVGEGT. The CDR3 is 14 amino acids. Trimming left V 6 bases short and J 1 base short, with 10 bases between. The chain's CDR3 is CASRGLGAKNIQYF. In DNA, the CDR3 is TGTGCCAGCAGAGGACTCGGGGCCAAAAACATTCAGTACTTC.

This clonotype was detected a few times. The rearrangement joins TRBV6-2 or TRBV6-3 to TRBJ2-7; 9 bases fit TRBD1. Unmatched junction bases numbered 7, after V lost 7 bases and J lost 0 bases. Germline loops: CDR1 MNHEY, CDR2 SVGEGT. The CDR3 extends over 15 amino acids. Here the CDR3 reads CASTAGTGYSYEQYF. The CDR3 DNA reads TGTGCCAGCACCGCCGGGACAGGGTACTCCTACGAGCAGTACTTC.

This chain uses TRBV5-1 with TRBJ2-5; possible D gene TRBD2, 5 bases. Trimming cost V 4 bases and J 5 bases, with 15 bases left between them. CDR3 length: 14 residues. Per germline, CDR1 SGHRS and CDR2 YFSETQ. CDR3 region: CASSLWTPGETQYF. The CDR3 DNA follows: TGCGCCAGCAGCCTATGGACTCCTGGGGAGACCCAGTACTTC.

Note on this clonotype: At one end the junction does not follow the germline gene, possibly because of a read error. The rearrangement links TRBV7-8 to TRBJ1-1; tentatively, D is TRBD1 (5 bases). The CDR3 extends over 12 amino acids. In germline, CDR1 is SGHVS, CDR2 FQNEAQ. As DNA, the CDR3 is TGTGCCAGCAGCCGGGGGAACACTGAAGCTTTGTTT. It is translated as CASSRGNTEALF.

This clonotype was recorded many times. CDR3 nucleotides: TGTGCCAGCAGTTATTACGAGACAGGGGAGGATGGAAACACCATATATTTT. Its protein is CASSYYETGEDGNTIYF. The gene calls are TRBV6-6 and TRBJ1-3, with TRBD1 identical over 8 bases. V shed 3 bases and J 3 bases; nucleotides not matched to a gene: 10. The CDR3 runs to 17 residues. Germline CDR1 reads MNHNY; CDR2 reads SVGAGI (reference sequence).

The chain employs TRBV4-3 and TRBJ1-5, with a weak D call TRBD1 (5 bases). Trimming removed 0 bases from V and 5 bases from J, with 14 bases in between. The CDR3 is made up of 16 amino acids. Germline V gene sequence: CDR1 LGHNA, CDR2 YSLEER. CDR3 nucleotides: TGCGCCAGCAGCCAAGATCGGGGGGTAGCGTATCAGCCCCAGCATTTT. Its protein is CASSQDRGVAYQPQHF.

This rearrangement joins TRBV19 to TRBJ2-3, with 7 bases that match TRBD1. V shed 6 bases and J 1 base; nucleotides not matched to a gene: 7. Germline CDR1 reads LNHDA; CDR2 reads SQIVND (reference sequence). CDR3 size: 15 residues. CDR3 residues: CASSVGDRGTDTQYF. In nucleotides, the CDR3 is TGTGCCAGTAGCGTAGGCGACAGGGGCACAGATACGCAGTATTTT.